Shown below are 4 T cell receptor beta chains from a single sample sequenced in a study of T cells in Graves' hyperthyroidism and ophthalmopathy (dated by TCRdb to between 2017 and 2020). The library was produced with multiplex PCR. Sequenced using an Illumina HiSeq 2000. The TCR beta CDR3 regions were amplified from RNA transcripts. The first round of RT-PCR for the TCR CDR3 was performed with the HTBI primer set and the Qiagen OneStep RT-PCR kit. TCRdb took the public reads, trimmed them with fastp at Q25, ran MiXCR for clone calling and kept in-frame beta chains. Each record represents a unique CDR3 protein, reported with the most common genes and DNA among its rows. In this sample the table shows a few hundred thousand distinct CDR3 sequences, 15% to 20% of which occur a single time. The ten largest clonotypes hold around 15% of the sample. The specimen was blood. The receptors originated from a woman aged 40 to 50 with Graves' ophthalmopathy.

This clonotype has just one count. The V gene is TRBV6-1, the J gene TRBJ2-5; D possibly corresponds to TRBD2 (6 bases). Trimming stripped 6 bases from V and 4 bases from J, with 15 bases between. The CDR3 runs 14 residues. Germline V gene lookup returns CDR1 MNHNS and CDR2 SASEGT. This CDR3 reads CASSSTSPRETQYF. The CDR3 region has the DNA TGTGCCAGCAGCTCGACTAGTCCCCGAGAGACCCAGTACTTC.

This clonotype showed up many times. The V call is TRBV16, the J call TRBJ1-1; D is unclear. The germline gives CDR1 KGHSY, CDR2 FQNENV. The length of the CDR3 is 14 residues. Trimming cost V 4 bases and J 2 bases, with 11 bases left between them. CDR3 sequence: CASSLRQGNTEAFF. CDR3 in DNA: TGTGCCAGCAGCCTCCGACAAGGTAACACTGAAGCTTTCTTT.

This clonotype was seen ten or more times. The J gene is TRBJ1-1, the V gene TRBV6-5, with D possibly being TRBD1 (5 bases). CDR1 and CDR2 (germline): MNHEY, SVGAGI. Deletions cut 0 bases from V and 4 bases from J, with 15 bases between. The CDR3 sequence is 16 residues long. CDR3 in DNA: TGTGCCAGCAGTTACTCGAGACAGCCCAGGACCACTGAAGCTTTCTTT. Translated, it gives CASSYSRQPRTTEAFF.

This clonotype appeared a few times. The chain couples TRBV5-4 to TRBJ2-2; 7 bases map to TRBD2. V shed 1 base and J 5 bases; nucleotides not matched to a gene: 11. The germline gives CDR1 SGHNT, CDR2 YYREEE (reference sequence). The CDR3 has 17 residues. The chain's CDR3 is CASSLLQGTTRTGELFF. The CDR3 nucleotides read TGTGCCAGCAGCTTGCTGCAAGGGACTACGAGGACCGGGGAGCTGTTTTTT. The full variable domain, with the rest looked up from reference TRBV5-4 and TRBJ2-2, is ETGVTQSPTHLIKTRGQQVTLRCSSQSGHNTVSWYQQALGQGPQFIFQYYREEENGRGNFPPRFSGLQFPNYSSELNVNALELDDSALYLCASSLLQGTTRTGELFFGEGSRLTVL.